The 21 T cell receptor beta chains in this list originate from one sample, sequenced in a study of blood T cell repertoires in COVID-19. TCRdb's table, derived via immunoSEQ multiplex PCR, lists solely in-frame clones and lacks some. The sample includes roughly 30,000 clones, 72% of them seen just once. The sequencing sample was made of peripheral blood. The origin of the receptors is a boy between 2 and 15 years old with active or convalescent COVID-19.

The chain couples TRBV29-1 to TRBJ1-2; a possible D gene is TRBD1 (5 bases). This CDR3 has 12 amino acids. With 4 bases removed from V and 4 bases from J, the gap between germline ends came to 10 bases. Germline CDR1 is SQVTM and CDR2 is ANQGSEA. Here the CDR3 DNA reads TGCAGCGTTGTCAAGGGGTCCTATGGCTACACCTTC. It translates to CSVVKGSYGYTF.

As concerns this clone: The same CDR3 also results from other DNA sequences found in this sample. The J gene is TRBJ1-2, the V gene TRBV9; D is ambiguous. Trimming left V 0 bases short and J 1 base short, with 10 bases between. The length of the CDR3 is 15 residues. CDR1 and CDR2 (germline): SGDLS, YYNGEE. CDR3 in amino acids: CASSVGVEGNYGYTF. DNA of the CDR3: TGTGCCAGCAGCGTAGGAGTTGAGGGTAACTATGGCTACACCTTC. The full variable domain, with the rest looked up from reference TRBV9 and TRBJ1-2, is DSGVTQTPKHLITATGQRVTLRCSPRSGDLSVYWYQQSLDQGLQFLIQYYNGEERAKGNILERFSAQQFPDLHSELNLSSLELGDSALYFCASSVGVEGNYGYTFGSGTRLTVV.

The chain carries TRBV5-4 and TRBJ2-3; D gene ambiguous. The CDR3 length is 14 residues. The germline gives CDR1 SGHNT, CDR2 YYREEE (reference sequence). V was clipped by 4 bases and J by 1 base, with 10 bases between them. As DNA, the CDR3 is TGTGCCAGCAGCCTTCCCCCGGGCACAGATACGCAGTATTTT. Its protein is CASSLPPGTDTQYF.

Written as DNA, the CDR3 is TGCGCCAGCAGCCACGGGCAAGCGGGAGGCACAGATACGCAGTATTTT. Its protein is CASSHGQAGGTDTQYF. The chain is built from TRBV4-1 and TRBJ2-3, with 8 bases fitting TRBD2. With 3 bases clipped from V and 1 base from J, the junction kept 6 bases outside the gene matches. CDR1 and CDR2 from the germline V gene are MGHRA and YSYEKL. This CDR3 is built from 16 residues.

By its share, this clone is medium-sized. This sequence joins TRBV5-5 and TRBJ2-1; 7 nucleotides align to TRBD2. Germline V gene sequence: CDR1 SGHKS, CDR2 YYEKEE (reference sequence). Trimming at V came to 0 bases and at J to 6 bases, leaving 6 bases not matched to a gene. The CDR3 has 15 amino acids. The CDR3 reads CASSLGPGGGNEQFF. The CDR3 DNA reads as TGTGCCAGCAGCTTGGGGCCGGGAGGTGGCAATGAGCAGTTCTTC.

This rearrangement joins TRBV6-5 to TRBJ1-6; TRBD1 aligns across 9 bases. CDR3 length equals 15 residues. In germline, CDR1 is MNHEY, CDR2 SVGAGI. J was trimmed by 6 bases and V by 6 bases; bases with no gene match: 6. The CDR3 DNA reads TGTGCCAGCAGAGATCTGGACAGGGGTAATTCACCCCTCCACTTT. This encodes CASRDLDRGNSPLHF.

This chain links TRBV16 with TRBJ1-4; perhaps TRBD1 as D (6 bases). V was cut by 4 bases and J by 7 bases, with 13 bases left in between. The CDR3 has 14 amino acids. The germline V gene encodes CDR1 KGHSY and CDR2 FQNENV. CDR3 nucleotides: TGTGCCAGCAGCCTCGGACAGTGGGGTGAAAAACTGTTTTTT. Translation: CASSLGQWGEKLFF.

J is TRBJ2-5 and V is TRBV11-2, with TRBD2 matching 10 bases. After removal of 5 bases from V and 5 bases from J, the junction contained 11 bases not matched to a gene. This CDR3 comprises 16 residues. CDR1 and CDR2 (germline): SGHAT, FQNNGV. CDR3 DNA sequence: TGTGCCAGCAGCCCCCCTCGACTAGCGGGTACGGAGACCCAGTACTTC. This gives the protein CASSPPRLAGTETQYF.

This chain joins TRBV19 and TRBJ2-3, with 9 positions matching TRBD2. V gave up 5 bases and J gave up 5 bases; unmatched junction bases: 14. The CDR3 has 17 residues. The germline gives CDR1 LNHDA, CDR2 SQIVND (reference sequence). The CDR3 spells CASSPLWGGGAGDTQYF. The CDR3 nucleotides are TGTGCCAGTAGTCCTCTCTGGGGCGGGGGGGCCGGAGATACGCAGTATTTT.

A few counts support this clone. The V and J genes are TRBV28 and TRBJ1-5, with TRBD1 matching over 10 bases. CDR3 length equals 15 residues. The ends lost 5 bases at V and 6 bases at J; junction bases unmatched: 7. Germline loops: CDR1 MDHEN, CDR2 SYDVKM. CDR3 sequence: CASSLRQGAGQPQHF. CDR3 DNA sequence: TGTGCCAGCAGTCTGAGACAGGGGGCGGGTCAGCCCCAGCATTTT.

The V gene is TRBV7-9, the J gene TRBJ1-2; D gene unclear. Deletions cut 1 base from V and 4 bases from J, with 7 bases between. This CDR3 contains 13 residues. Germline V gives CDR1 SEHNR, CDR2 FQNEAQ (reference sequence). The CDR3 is CASSLGSGYGYTF. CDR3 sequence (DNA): TGTGCCAGCAGCTTAGGGTCCGGCTATGGCTACACCTTC.

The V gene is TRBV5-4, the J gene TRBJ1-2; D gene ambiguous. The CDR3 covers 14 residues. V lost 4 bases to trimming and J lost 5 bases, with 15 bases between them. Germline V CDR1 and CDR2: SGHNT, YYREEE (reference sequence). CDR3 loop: CASSQWAGDYGYTF. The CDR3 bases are TGTGCCAGCAGCCAGTGGGCCGGGGATTATGGCTACACCTTC.

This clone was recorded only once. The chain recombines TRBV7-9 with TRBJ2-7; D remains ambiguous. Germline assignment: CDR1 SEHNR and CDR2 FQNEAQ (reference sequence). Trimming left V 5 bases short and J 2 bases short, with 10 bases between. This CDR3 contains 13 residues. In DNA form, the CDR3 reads TGTGCCAGCAGCCCACAGCAGCCCTACGAGCAGTACTTC. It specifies CASSPQQPYEQYF.

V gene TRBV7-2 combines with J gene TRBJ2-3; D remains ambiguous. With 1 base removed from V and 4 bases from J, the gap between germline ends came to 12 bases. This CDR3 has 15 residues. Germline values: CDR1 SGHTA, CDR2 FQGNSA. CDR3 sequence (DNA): TGTGCCAGCAGCTTAGTGAGTGAGGCGGCAGATACGCAGTATTTT. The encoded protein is CASSLVSEAADTQYF.

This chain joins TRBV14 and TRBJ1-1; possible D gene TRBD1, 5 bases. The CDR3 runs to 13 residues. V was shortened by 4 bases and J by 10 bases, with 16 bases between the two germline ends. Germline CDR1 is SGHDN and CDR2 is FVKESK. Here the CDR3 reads CASSLSGWGGAFF. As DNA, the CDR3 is TGTGCCAGCAGCCTCAGCGGTTGGGGGGGAGCTTTCTTT.

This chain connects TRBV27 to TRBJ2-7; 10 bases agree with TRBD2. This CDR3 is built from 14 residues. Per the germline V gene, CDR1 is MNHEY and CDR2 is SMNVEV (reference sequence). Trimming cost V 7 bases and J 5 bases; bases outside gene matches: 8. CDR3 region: CASTSGSSEDEQYF. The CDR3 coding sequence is TGTGCCAGCACTAGCGGGAGTTCAGAGGACGAGCAGTACTTC.

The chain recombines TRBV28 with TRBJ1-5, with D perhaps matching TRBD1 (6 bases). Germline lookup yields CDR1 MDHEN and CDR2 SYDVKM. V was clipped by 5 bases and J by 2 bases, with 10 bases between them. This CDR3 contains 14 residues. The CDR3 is CASSPQGRNQPQHF. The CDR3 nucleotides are TGTGCCAGCAGTCCTCAGGGGCGCAATCAGCCCCAGCATTTT. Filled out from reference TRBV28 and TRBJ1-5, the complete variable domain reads DVKVTQSSRYLVKRTGEKVFLECVQDMDHENMFWYRQDPGLGLRLIYFSYDVKMKEKGDIPEGYSVSREKKERFSLILESASTNQTSMYLCASSPQGRNQPQHFGDGTRLSIL.

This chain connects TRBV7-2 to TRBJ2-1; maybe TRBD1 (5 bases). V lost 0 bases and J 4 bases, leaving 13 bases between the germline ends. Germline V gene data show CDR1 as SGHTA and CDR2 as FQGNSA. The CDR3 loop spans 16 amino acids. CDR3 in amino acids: CASSLARQRTYNEQFF. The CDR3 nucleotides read TGTGCCAGCAGCTTAGCGCGACAACGGACATACAATGAGCAGTTCTTC.

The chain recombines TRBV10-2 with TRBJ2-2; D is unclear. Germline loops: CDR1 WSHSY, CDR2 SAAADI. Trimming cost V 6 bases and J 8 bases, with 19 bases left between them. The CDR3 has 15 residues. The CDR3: CASRVGSRSKGELFF. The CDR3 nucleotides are TGCGCCAGCAGGGTCGGCAGTCGGAGCAAAGGGGAGCTGTTTTTT.

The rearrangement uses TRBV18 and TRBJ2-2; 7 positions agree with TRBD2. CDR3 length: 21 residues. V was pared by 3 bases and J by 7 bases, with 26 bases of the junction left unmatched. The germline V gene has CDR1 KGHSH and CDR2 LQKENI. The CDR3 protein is CASSPPQPGLTRSMPHGELFF. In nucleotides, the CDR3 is TGTGCCAGCTCACCCCCCCAGCCGGGACTAACTCGTAGCATGCCCCACGGGGAGCTGTTTTTT.

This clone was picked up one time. Here the CDR3 reads CASSQSGLYGYTF. The CDR3 nucleotides read TGTGCCAGCAGCCAGTCAGGGCTCTATGGCTACACCTTC. The chain is built from TRBV3-1 (or the pseudogene TRBV3-2) and TRBJ1-2; D might be TRBD1 (5 bases). Trimming left V 3 bases short and J 4 bases short, with 9 bases between. Germline V gene lookup returns CDR1 LGHDT and CDR2 YNNKEL (reference sequence). The CDR3 has 13 amino acids.